A single sample is the source of the 27 T cell receptor beta chains below, sequenced in a study of T cells in localized non-small cell lung cancer. Assay used: immunoSEQ multiplex PCR; TCRdb lists only in-frame clones, some missing. The data show 2,000 to 2,500 clones, roughly 20% seen once. The material sequenced was lung tumor tissue, taken before any cancer treatment. The source of these receptors is a male donor older than 55 with stage II lung adenocarcinoma.

Only a few counts were recorded for this clone. The chain is built from TRBV9 and TRBJ2-7; 10 bases agree with TRBD1. The CDR3 consists of 16 residues. The V segment lost 1 base and the J segment 4 bases; nucleotides outside the gene matches: 8. CDR1 is SGDLS, CDR2 YYNGEE, per germline. The CDR3 loop reads CASSVSGTGVLYEQYF. DNA of the CDR3: TGTGCCAGCAGCGTATCCGGGACAGGGGTTCTGTACGAGCAGTACTTC.

This clone is medium-sized by share. The chain recombines TRBV6-8 with TRBJ1-2, with 7 bases identical to TRBD1. Germline V CDR1 and CDR2: MNHGY, SAAAGT. CDR3 size: 14 residues. V dropped 10 bases and J dropped 7; count of bases not matched to a gene: 15. DNA for the CDR3: TGTGCCATCAGCAGCCGGGACAGACTGCCTGGCTACACCTTC. It specifies CAISSRDRLPGYTF.

In its sample, this clone was seen once. The chain carries TRBV5-1 and TRBJ2-2; 9 bases match TRBD1. CDR1 is SGHRS and CDR2 is YFSETQ in the germline V gene. The CDR3 totals 14 residues. V lost 3 bases to trimming and J lost 9 bases; unmatched junction nucleotides: 6. CDR3 in DNA: TGCGCCAGCAGCTCAGATACAGGGGGCAGGGAGCTGTTTTTT. Encoded protein: CASSSDTGGRELFF.

V is TRBV6-8 and J is TRBJ2-3; D possibly corresponds to TRBD2 (5 bases). Trimming left V 6 bases short and J 1 base short, with 14 bases between. CDR3 length: 15 residues. Looked up from germline, CDR1 is MNHGY and CDR2 is SAAAGT. The CDR3: CASSRGGGGTDTQYF. CDR3 nucleotides: TGTGCCAGCAGCCGGGGTGGTGGGGGCACAGATACGCAGTATTTT.

This clone was counted only a few times. The chain uses TRBV7-4 and TRBJ2-1; 7 bases line up with TRBD1. Per germline, CDR1 SGHVT and CDR2 SQSDAQ. The junction had 3 bases not matched to a gene; V was cut back by 5 bases and J by 5 bases. The CDR3 has 13 residues. In DNA form, the CDR3 reads TGTGCCAGCAGCCCCGGGACAGACAATGAGCAGTTCTTC. Its translation is CASSPGTDNEQFF.

This clone was seen a few times. V and J are TRBV6-8 and TRBJ1-2; perhaps TRBD1 as D (5 bases). Trimming took 10 bases from V and 1 from J, leaving 25 bases between them. Germline assignment: CDR1 MNHGY and CDR2 SAAAGT. The CDR3 extends over 17 amino acids. The CDR3: CATEPGRGLGSNYGYTF. CDR3 bases: TGTGCCACCGAACCGGGCCGGGGGTTAGGGAGTAACTATGGCTACACCTTC.

This clone has just a few counts. The CDR3 spells CASSLVGAGANVLTF. In nucleotides, the CDR3 is TGTGCCAGCAGCTTAGTTGGGGCTGGGGCCAACGTCCTGACTTTC. This chain uses TRBV11-3 with TRBJ2-6; D is unclear. The CDR3 is made up of 15 amino acids. Trimming shortened V by 1 base and J by 2 bases, and 6 bases separated the two germline ends. Per germline, CDR1 SGHNT and CDR2 YENEEA.

This clone was counted only a few times. V gene TRBV19 combines with J gene TRBJ1-1, with unresolved D. The germline CDR1 and CDR2 sequences are LNHDA and SQIVND (reference sequence). The CDR3 consists of 12 residues. The ends were cut back, 8 bases at V and 5 bases at J, with 12 bases in the middle. CDR3 DNA: TGTGCCAGTCTTGACAAGAGAACTGAAGCTTTCTTT. It translates to CASLDKRTEAFF.

This CDR3 reads CAWSARGGLYEQYF. In DNA form, the CDR3 reads TGTGCCTGGAGTGCTCGCGGGGGACTCTACGAGCAGTACTTC. This rearrangement joins TRBV30 to TRBJ2-7; 7 positions agree with TRBD2. The CDR3 is 14 amino acids. Per germline, CDR1 GTSNPN and CDR2 SVGIG (reference sequence). V lost 1 base to trimming and J lost 3 bases; unmatched junction nucleotides: 6.

Judged by abundance, this clone is medium-sized. The rearrangement joins TRBV6-8 to TRBJ1-5; D is unresolved. The CDR3 sequence is 17 residues long. Germline V gene lookup returns CDR1 MNHGY and CDR2 SAAAGT. The V and J ends lost 2 bases and 5 bases respectively, with 19 bases between them. CDR3 nucleotides: TGTGCCAGCAGTTACGATTCGAAGGGCTCCGTGGATCAGCCCCAGCATTTT. This encodes CASSYDSKGSVDQPQHF.

This clone was found a few times. This chain joins TRBV15 and TRBJ2-1; D remains ambiguous. The CDR3 has 14 residues. Between the trimmed V and J ends, which lost 0 bases and 4 bases, there was a span of 7 bases. Germline V gene lookup returns CDR1 LNHNV and CDR2 YYDKDF (reference sequence). The CDR3 DNA sequence: TGTGCCACCAGCAGAGATGAGGAGTACAATGAGCAGTTCTTC. Amino acids: CATSRDEEYNEQFF.

This clone was seen a handful of times. The rearrangement links TRBV9 to TRBJ2-1, with D perhaps TRBD2 (7 bases). There are 15 residues in the CDR3. Germline CDR1 SGDLS, CDR2 YYNGEE. V was clipped by 5 bases and J by 1 base, with 13 bases between them. The CDR3 region has the DNA TGTGCCAGCAGTATGGGAGGGGGTTCCTACAATGAGCAGTTCTTC. Translating it yields CASSMGGGSYNEQFF.

This clone occurred a few times. This chain connects TRBV6-4 to TRBJ1-1, with D possibly TRBD1 on 6 matching bases. There are 11 residues in the CDR3. V shed 6 bases and J shed 11 bases, with 13 bases lying between them. From germline, CDR1 is MRHNA and CDR2 SNTAGT. The CDR3 DNA reads as TGTGCCAGCAGGGAAACAGGGCGTGCTTTCTTT. As protein: CASRETGRAFF.

This clone is medium-sized by share. The V and J genes are TRBV11-3 and TRBJ1-2; D may be TRBD1 (6 bases). Trimming took 3 bases from V and 4 from J, leaving 12 bases between them. Germline CDR1 is SGHNT and CDR2 is YENEEA. This CDR3 is built from 14 residues. The DNA for the CDR3 is TGTGCCAGCAGCTTGGTAGACAGGAGCTATGGCTACACCTTC. Translating gives CASSLVDRSYGYTF. Filled out from reference TRBV11-3 and TRBJ1-2, the complete variable domain reads EAGVVQSPRYKIIEKKQPVAFWCNPISGHNTLYWYLQNLGQGPELLIRYENEEAVDDSQLPKDRFSAERLKGVDSTLKIQPAELGDSAVYLCASSLVDRSYGYTFGSGTRLTVV.

The chain joins TRBV10-2 to TRBJ1-1; D not certain. Germline V CDR1 and CDR2: WSHSY, SAAADI. The CDR3 sequence is 13 residues long. V was shortened by 5 bases and J by 2 bases, with 9 bases between the two germline ends. The CDR3 reads CASSRYGNTEAFF. The CDR3 DNA is TGCGCCAGCAGTCGATACGGTAACACTGAAGCTTTCTTT.

This clone is medium-sized (0.01 to 0.1%). The genes are TRBV6-8 and TRBJ2-2; D perhaps matches TRBD1 (6 bases). Germline V CDR1 and CDR2: MNHGY, SAAAGT. The CDR3 sequence is 17 residues long. The V end was cut by 2 bases, the J end by 1 base, with 14 bases between. The CDR3 is CASSYPGVSKNTGELFF. The CDR3 DNA sequence: TGTGCCAGCAGTTACCCAGGGGTCTCGAAGAACACCGGGGAGCTGTTTTTT.

This clone ranks as medium-sized. DNA for the CDR3: TGTGCCAGCAGCTTCCACGATACCGGCACTGAAGCTTTCTTT. Its protein product is CASSFHDTGTEAFF. The rearrangement uses TRBV11-3 and TRBJ1-1; D remains unclear. This CDR3 comprises 14 residues. The germline V and J ends were trimmed by 3 bases and 4 bases, with 12 bases remaining between them. Germline V gene sequence: CDR1 SGHNT, CDR2 YENEEA.

The rearrangement joins TRBV11-3 to TRBJ1-2; 7 bases fit TRBD1. This CDR3 spans 14 amino acids. J lost 1 base, V lost 4 bases, and 3 bases had no gene match. Per germline, CDR1 SGHNT and CDR2 YENEEA. DNA for the CDR3: TGTGCCAGCAGCTGGGGACAGTTTAACTATGGCTACACCTTC. It yields the protein CASSWGQFNYGYTF.

The chain joins TRBV11-3 to TRBJ2-7, with TRBD1 identical over 7 bases. Germline CDR1 and CDR2: SGHNT and YENEEA. The CDR3 sequence is 14 residues long. V dropped 5 bases and J dropped 4; count of bases not matched to a gene: 8. This CDR3 reads CASSLDRVGYEQYF. In DNA, the CDR3 is TGTGCCAGCAGCCTCGACAGGGTTGGGTACGAGCAGTACTTC.

The genes are TRBV11-3 and TRBJ1-1; the D gene is possibly TRBD1 (6 bases). This CDR3 has 15 residues. Germline assignment: CDR1 SGHNT and CDR2 YENEEA. Trimming left V 1 base short and J 4 bases short, with 13 bases between. CDR3: CASSLVGGGITEAFF. DNA for the CDR3: TGTGCCAGCAGCTTAGTTGGGGGCGGGATCACTGAAGCTTTCTTT.

This clone occurred a few times. The chain joins TRBV11-3 to TRBJ2-3; the D is unclear. Deletions cut 5 bases from V and 6 bases from J, with 21 bases between. This CDR3 is built from 16 residues. Germline-derived CDR1 and CDR2 are SGHNT and YENEEA. The CDR3 DNA reads as TGTGCCAGCAGCAACCCCCACCAGCGCCCCGGGGATACGCAGTATTTT. Its translation is CASSNPHQRPGDTQYF.

The J gene is TRBJ1-1, the V gene TRBV10-2; D gene ambiguous. The CDR3 is 12 residues long. Germline CDR1 WSHSY, CDR2 SAAADI. V shed 5 bases and J shed 2 bases, with 6 bases lying between them. The CDR3 DNA is TGCGCCAGCAGTCTATATAACACTGAAGCTTTCTTT. Amino acids: CASSLYNTEAFF.

This clone qualifies as medium-sized. J is TRBJ2-1 and V is TRBV6-8, with 8 bases aligning to TRBD1. The CDR3 totals 16 residues. The ends lost 11 bases at V and 8 bases at J; junction bases unmatched: 20. Germline values: CDR1 MNHGY, CDR2 SAAAGT. As DNA, the CDR3 is TGTGCCGCTAAGTCGGCAGGGGGCATTTCGGTGGATGAGCAGTTCTTC. Residues: CAAKSAGGISVDEQFF.

This clone was observed a handful of times. V gene TRBV6-8 combines with J gene TRBJ1-1; D unclear. This CDR3 region has 13 residues. CDR1 and CDR2 (germline): MNHGY, SAAAGT. Between the trimmed V and J ends, which lost 1 base and 2 bases, there was a span of 5 bases. The CDR3 spells CASSYWGNTEAFF. The DNA of the CDR3 is TGTGCCAGCAGTTACTGGGGAAACACTGAAGCTTTCTTT.

This clone turned up a few times. V and J are TRBV30 and TRBJ1-1; D call uncertain. CDR3 length: 14 amino acids. Germline V gene lookup returns CDR1 GTSNPN and CDR2 SVGIG (reference sequence). Trimming left V 2 bases short and J 5 bases short, with 15 bases between. The DNA of the CDR3 is TGTGCCTGGAGTTCAGGACTGGGATTGACTGAAGCTTTCTTT. Its translation is CAWSSGLGLTEAFF.

The rearrangement links TRBV10-2 to TRBJ1-1; no clear D gene. Germline CDR1 is WSHSY and CDR2 is SAAADI. The CDR3 extends over 13 amino acids. Between the trimmed V and J ends, which lost 4 bases and 0 bases, there was a span of 6 bases. CDR3 region: CASSAILNTEAFF. The CDR3 nucleotides are TGCGCCAGCAGTGCAATCTTGAACACTGAAGCTTTCTTT.

The V gene is TRBV11-3, the J gene TRBJ1-6, with D perhaps TRBD1 (6 bases). This CDR3 has 19 residues. Looked up from germline, CDR1 is SGHNT and CDR2 is YENEEA. Trimming took 3 bases from V and 11 from J, leaving 29 bases between them. Written as DNA, the CDR3 is TGTGCCAGCAGCTTTACAGACCGGGACACACGGCGTCAATCGCCACCCCTCCACTTT. It translates to CASSFTDRDTRRQSPPLHF.